The text below deals with one T cell receptor beta chain. Its cognate antigen is unknown. The CDR3 sequence is 14 residues long. Trimming took 4 bases from V and 6 from J; bases not matched to a gene: 9. Per the germline V gene, CDR1 is SQVTM and CDR2 is ANQGSEA. The sample is drawn from a study of cytomegalovirus exposure and HLA in healthy donors. While the first cohort had several hundred subjects, the donors belonged to the separate validation cohort of over a hundred subjects. Method: immunoSEQ multiplex PCR; TCRdb's copy keeps in-frame clones and lacks some. The sample lists 200,000 to 250,000 clones, more than 75% occurring once. Study-level results: Rarity marked most TCR sequences, yet some public TCRs occurred in many donors.

The sequencing input was PBMCs. This chain joins TRBV29-1 and TRBJ2-1; 7 bases align to TRBD1. This clonotype was obtained from a woman aged 18-35 years in good health and CMV-seropositive. The chain's CDR3 is CSVVSGGFSNEQFF. In DNA, the CDR3 is TGCAGCGTTGTGTCAGGGGGATTTTCCAATGAGCAGTTCTTC.